The present T cell receptor beta chain was sequenced within a study of human T cells and chemical hapten exposure. Overall study: Patients received weekly diphenylcyclopropenone doses to the scalp throughout the approximately 24-week study. Patch tests applied 0.01% DPC to the upper back and were scored after 6 days. Study-wide results and caveats: The donor cohort had alopecia, so its immune response may not match that of healthy people.

Time point indicated: patch test 2, 6 weeks after DPC sensitization. Noted treatment: therapeutic diphenylcyclopropenone sensitization with weekly scalp DPC. This clonotype was detected ten times or more. Its matching antigen is unknown. V gave up 4 bases and J gave up 8 bases, with 9 bases separating them. The CDR3 is made up of 12 amino acids. Germline CDR1 reads SGHDT; CDR2 reads YYEEEE. The study used a library that attached unique molecular identifiers to individual cDNA molecules. TCRdb re-called the RACE reads with MiXCR, one entry per CDR3 protein. The sample contains around 360,000 distinct CDR3 sequences, 6% to 7% of which appear only once.

The source of this sequence is a woman between 18 and 29 years old with alopecia areata. Some clones in this sample may be carry-over from other donors' samples. The genes are TRBV5-6 and TRBJ1-4, with D hard to call. Sequencing was performed on whole blood, taken in connection with sensitization to the hapten diphenylcyclopropenone (DPC). The CDR3 DNA reads TGTGCCAGCAGCGTGTCCGCCGAAAAACTGTTTTTT. Protein: CASSVSAEKLFF.